Presented here are 2 T cell receptor beta chains from one specimen sequenced in a study of blood T cell repertoires in COVID-19. Measured with immunoSEQ multiplex PCR; TCRdb has only the in-frame clones, and not every one. Here the sample spans about 86,000 clones, roughly 80% being singletons. The sample taken for sequencing was peripheral blood. The source of these receptors is a man aged 50 or older with acute or convalescent COVID-19.

The rearrangement uses TRBV12-3 or TRBV12-4 and TRBJ1-2; possibly TRBD1 for D (6 bases). The V gene lost 6 bases and the J gene lost 4 bases, with 12 bases spanning the gap. The length of the CDR3 is 13 residues. The CDR3 DNA reads as TGTGCCAGCAGCCGGGACACCCTCTATGGCTACACCTTC. It yields the protein CASSRDTLYGYTF.

This chain joins TRBV27 and TRBJ2-7, with 10 bases lining up with TRBD2. J lost 9 bases, V lost 8 bases, and 16 bases had no gene match. Germline loops: CDR1 MNHEY, CDR2 SMNVEV (reference sequence). This CDR3 comprises 15 residues. In DNA form, the CDR3 reads TGTGCCAGCGGGCCCTTCAGGACTAGCGGCGGAGGGCAGTACTTC. It encodes CASGPFRTSGGGQYF.